This record concerns one TCR beta chain sequence. Its target is not known. The data originate from a study of PD-L1 blockade in urothelial cancer. Study-level information: At some point between 2013 and 2015, patients got going on atezolizumab, taking 1,200 mg intravenously every 3 weeks.

Study-level results: Tumor-associated clones in the blood of durable-benefit patients grew more at 3 weeks. Better survival was forecast by a pretreatment blood TCR clonality below the median.

Using immunoSEQ multiplex PCR, the repertoire was profiled, and TCRdb retains in-frame clones only, with some absent. The sample includes roughly 100,000 clones, around four fifths of them seen just once. The CDR3 has 16 amino acids. From germline, CDR1 is SGHRS and CDR2 YFSETQ. The V gene end was trimmed by 4 bases and the J gene end by 7 bases; junction bases not matched to a gene: 9. Time point reported: peripheral blood 6 weeks after treatment start. The V call is TRBV5-1, the J call TRBJ2-1; 12 bases match TRBD2. The starting material was PBMCs, obtained around atezolizumab (anti-PD-L1) treatment. The sequence was obtained from an older man with urothelial cancer. CDR3 loop: CASSPSLAGGLNEQFF. CDR3 DNA sequence: TGCGCCAGCAGCCCATCTCTAGCGGGGGGGCTGAATGAGCAGTTCTTC.